A selection of T cell receptor beta chains follows, all from one sample in a study of T cell responses to AZD1222 COVID-19 vaccine. Some clones are missing from TCRdb's copy, which holds only in-frame ones; the method was immunoSEQ multiplex PCR. The data hold about 100,000 clones, with more than 75% observed a single time. This specimen consisted of peripheral blood, obtained on day 0 of AZD1222 vaccination. The receptors stem from an adult in good health. The CDR3 runs from the conserved cysteine through the conserved F or W. D genes are given only for firm matches. Not every row has a clone size; where given, it reads once, few, many or a size class.

NA | TRBD1 | TRBJ1-6 | TRBV6-6 | TGTGCCACTAGAACCGGGACAGGTGACTCACCCCTCCACTTT | CATRTGTGDSPLHF
NA | NA | TRBJ1-2 | TRBV5-1 | TGCGCCAGCAGCTCGTCTACGGGCCGAACTGGCTACACCTTC | CASSSSTGRTGYTF
NA | TRBD1 | TRBJ1-1 | TRBV2 | TGTGCCAGCAGATACGGACAGGGGAACACTGAAGCTTTCTTT | CASRYGQGNTEAFF
NA | NA | TRBJ1-3 | TRBV5-1 | TGCGCCAGCAGCTTAAACTTGGGCAGCACCTCTGGAAACACCATATATTTT | CASSLNLGSTSGNTIYF
NA | TRBD1 | TRBJ2-7 | TRBV6-5 | TGTGCCAGCAGTTCGCCGGGACAGGGGGCCGACGAGCAGTACTTC | CASSSPGQGADEQYF
NA | TRBD2 | TRBJ2-7 | TRBV10-3 | TGTGCCACCCGACTAGCGGAAAACTACGAGCAGTACTTC | CATRLAENYEQYF
NA | TRBD2 | TRBJ2-3 | TRBV24-1 | TGTGCCACCAGTGTTGGGGGGGTAAGGGGAGATACGCAGTATTTT | CATSVGGVRGDTQYF
once | TRBD2 | TRBJ2-2 | TRBV20-1 | TGCAGTGCTAGTCCCCTAGCGGGAAACACCGGGGAGCTGTTTTTT | CSASPLAGNTGELFF
NA | TRBD1 | TRBJ2-7 | TRBV3-1/TRBV3-2 | TGTGCCAGCAGCCAAACAGGGGGCCTATACGAGCAGTACTTC | CASSQTGGLYEQYF
once | NA | TRBJ1-1 | TRBV5-1 | TGCGCCAGCAGCACCATTACTCTCTCCGAAGCTTTCTTT | CASSTITLSEAFF
NA | TRBD1 | TRBJ2-1 | TRBV27 | TGTGCCAGCAGTTCGGGACAGGGGGGTGAGCAGTTCTTC | CASSSGQGGEQFF
few | TRBD1 | TRBJ1-1 | TRBV19 | TGTGCCAGTGGGGACAGAAGTGGGCTTCTCTTT | CASGDRSGLLF
NA | NA | TRBJ1-2 | TRBV19 | TGTGCCAGTAGTATCGTCCACGGACGGATATATGGCTACACCTTC | CASSIVHGRIYGYTF
once | NA | TRBJ2-3 | TRBV5-1 | TGCGCCAGCAGCTTGGTTGCTTCTAGCACAGATACGCAGTATTTT | CASSLVASSTDTQYF
NA | TRBD1 | TRBJ1-2 | TRBV2 | TGTGCCAGCAGTGTCGCCCCAACCGGGACAGAAGGCTACACCTTC | CASSVAPTGTEGYTF
few | NA | TRBJ2-7 | TRBV3-1/TRBV3-2 | TGTGCCAGCAGCCAAGCGCACGGCACCGGGGACGAGCAGTACTTC | CASSQAHGTGDEQYF
NA | TRBD1 | TRBJ1-5 | TRBV4-3 | TGCGCCAGCAGCCAAGGTGGACAGGCATATAGCAATCAGCCCCAGCATTTT | CASSQGGQAYSNQPQHF
NA | TRBD1 | TRBJ1-4 | TRBV7-6 | TGTGCCAGCAGCTTAGCGCATATCAGGGGGCCTAACCAAAAACTGTTTTTT | CASSLAHIRGPNQKLFF
once | NA | TRBJ2-7 | TRBV19 | TGTGCCAGTAGACCGAACTCGTACAGGCGGTCCTACGAGCAGTACTTC | CASRPNSYRRSYEQYF
NA | NA | TRBJ1-1 | TRBV7-3 | TGTGCCAGCAGCTTAAGCGGGACTATGGCTGAAGCTTTCTTT | CASSLSGTMAEAFF
NA | NA | TRBJ1-2 | TRBV7-8 | TGTGCCAGCAGCACCTCACCCTGGGAGCTGCGGGACTATGGCTACACCTTC | CASSTSPWELRDYGYTF
NA | NA | TRBJ1-3 | TRBV25-1 | TGTGCCAGCAGTGCTAGGGGAGGGATAAACACCATATATTTT | CASSARGGINTIYF
NA | NA | TRBJ2-1 | TRBV7-9 | TGTGCCAGCAGCTTAGCAGGGAACCCCTACAATGAGCAGTTCTTC | CASSLAGNPYNEQFF
NA | NA | TRBJ1-1 | TRBV2 | TGTGCCAGCGCCCGCCGCTTGGTCGAAGCTTTCTTT | CASARRLVEAFF
NA | NA | TRBJ2-2 | TRBV19 | TGTGCCAGCGAATTGAGCGGGGAGCTGTTTTTT | CASELSGELFF